This T cell receptor beta chain was captured by sequencing in a study of brain T cells in children with intractable seizures. Trimming left V 1 base short and J 3 bases short, with 18 bases between. The CDR3 spans 17 residues. Germline V gene sequence: CDR1 MDHEN, CDR2 SYDVKM. Produced via immunoSEQ multiplex PCR; TCRdb's table is partial and in-frame only. The sample yields around 80,000 clones, approximately 89% seen once. The sequencing here drew on peripheral blood, taken at surgery. The rearrangement joins TRBV28 to TRBJ1-2, with D possibly TRBD1 on 5 matching bases. This clonotype was sampled from a girl aged 2 to 9 with Rasmussen encephalitis and intractable seizures. CDR3 in DNA: TGTGCCAGCAGTTTATCAGACACCCTAGGGGTACACTATGGCTACACCTTC. Translated, it gives CASSLSDTLGVHYGYTF.